Listed below are T cell receptor beta chains from one sample, sequenced in a study of shared clonotypes between healthy human individuals. Assay: immunoSEQ multiplex PCR; the TCRdb copy retains only in-frame clones and omits some. The sample has 760,000 or so clones, 90% to 98% seen once. The specimen was naive CD8+ T cells sorted from blood. The source is a man aged 25 to 45 in good health. CDR3s include the opening cysteine and the closing phenylalanine or tryptophan. A D gene is named only where the DNA matches it firmly. Rows give clone size only sometimes, using once, few, many, or a class for an expanded clone.

v_call,d_call,j_call,clone_size,cdr3_nt,cdr3_aa
TRBV27,.,TRBJ2-1,.,TGTGCCAGCAGTTGGGGGACCGGAGGTGAGCAGTTCTTC,CASSWGTGGEQFF
TRBV28,TRBD2,TRBJ2-1,.,TGTGCCAGCATACCGGGACTAGCCTACAATGAGCAGTTCTTC,CASIPGLAYNEQFF
TRBV10-1,.,TRBJ2-7,.,TGCGCCAGCAGTCTGACAGGCTACGAGCAGTACTTC,CASSLTGYEQYF
TRBV28,.,TRBJ2-5,.,TGTGCCAGCAGTTTATCTTTTCAAGAAGAGACCCAGTACTTC,CASSLSFQEETQYF
TRBV7-9,.,TRBJ2-5,few,TGTGCCAGCAGCTTAGTAACCTTAGAGACCCAGTACTTC,CASSLVTLETQYF
TRBV7-3,TRBD2,TRBJ2-5,.,TGTGCCAGCAGCTCTGGACTAGCGGGACGACAAGAGACCCAGTACTTC,CASSSGLAGRQETQYF
TRBV5-8,TRBD2,TRBJ2-7,once,TGTGCCAGCAGCGCCGTATTGTCTAGCGGGATGGAGTACTTC,CASSAVLSSGMEYF
TRBV7-9,TRBD2,TRBJ2-5,.,TGTGCCAGCAGCAAACTAGCGGGAGGAGAAGAGACCCAGTACTTC,CASSKLAGGEETQYF
TRBV7-8,.,TRBJ2-1,.,TGTGCCAGCAGCTTAGAGGGGGACAATGAGCAGTTCTTC,CASSLEGDNEQFF
TRBV30,TRBD1,TRBJ2-7,.,TGTGCCTGGACCCCGGGACAGGGGGCCCTCGAGCAGTACTTC,CAWTPGQGALEQYF
TRBV29-1,TRBD1,TRBJ2-5,.,TGCAGCTTCCGGGACAGGGTGATTGAGACCCAGTACTTC,CSFRDRVIETQYF
TRBV4-1,.,TRBJ1-2,.,TGCGCCAGCAGCCAAGAGGGTGATGGCTACACCTTC,CASSQEGDGYTF